This is a list of T cell receptor beta chains from one sample in a study of T cells in Graves' hyperthyroidism and ophthalmopathy. TCRdb used MiXCR to reprocess the multiplex PCR reads, holding one entry per CDR3 protein. Of 650,000 to 750,000 distinct CDR3 sequences in the sample, 14% were seen once. Material: blood. The receptors shown here come from a woman aged 18 to 35 with Graves' hyperthyroidism. The CDR3 runs from the conserved cysteine through the conserved F or W. The D gene is left open where the match is weak. Clone size, where shown, is once, few, many, or a class for clones that have expanded.

j_gene,d_gene,v_gene,abundance,CDR3nt,CDR3aa
TRBJ1-6,.,TRBV7-3,.,TGTGCCAGCAGCTTAACGGCGGGGCTCAATTCACCCCTCCACTTT,CASSLTAGLNSPLHF
TRBJ2-1,.,TRBV6-1,few,TGTGCCAGCAGTCCTCTGCGTAGGAGCTACAATGAGCAGTTCTTC,CASSPLRRSYNEQFF
TRBJ2-1,TRBD1,TRBV2,.,TGTGCCAGCAGGACCTACAGGGGACGATACAATGAGCAGTTCTTC,CASRTYRGRYNEQFF
TRBJ1-5,.,TRBV20-1,.,TGCAGTGCTCCGGCGAGGCCCGTGAGCAATCAGCCCCAGCATTTT,CSAPARPVSNQPQHF
TRBJ2-2,.,TRBV11-2,.,TGTGCCAGCAGCTTTGGATTGCTGGACGGGGAGCTGTTTTTT,CASSFGLLDGELFF
TRBJ1-1,.,TRBV12-3/TRBV12-4,many,TGTGCCAGCAGTTTAACAGGGACCTCTGAAGCTTTCTTT,CASSLTGTSEAFF
TRBJ2-7,TRBD1,TRBV30,many,TGTGCCTGGAGTGAGGGGACAGGGATCAACGAGCAGTACTTC,CAWSEGTGINEQYF
TRBJ1-1,TRBD1,TRBV19,.,TGTGCCAGTGTTGACAGGGGGTCTGAAGCTTTCTTT,CASVDRGSEAFF
TRBJ2-3,.,TRBV7-3,few,TGTGCCAGCAGCTCCGGGGTCGTGGGTACGCAGTATTTT,CASSSGVVGTQYF
TRBJ1-2,TRBD1,TRBV13,many,TGTGCCAGCAGCCGACAGGGGATCGACTATGGCTACACCTTC,CASSRQGIDYGYTF
TRBJ2-7,.,TRBV20-1,.,TGCAGTGCTAGAGACTCTCCCCGCCAGCGGAACTACGAGCAGTACTTC,CSARDSPRQRNYEQYF
TRBJ2-1,.,TRBV30,many,TGTGCCTGGAGGAGGGTGAATGAGCAGTTCTTC,CAWRRVNEQFF
TRBJ2-7,TRBD2,TRBV11-3,many,TGTGCCAGCAGCTTAGGACCGGCTAGCGGATCCTACGAGCAGTACTTC,CASSLGPASGSYEQYF
TRBJ1-6,.,TRBV7-9,many,TGTGCCAGCAGCCCAAACGTCTCTCCTTGGAGTAATTCACCCCTCCACTTT,CASSPNVSPWSNSPLHF
TRBJ2-2,TRBD2,TRBV29-1,.,TGCAGCTTCCGACTAGCGGTCACCGGGGAGCTGTTTTTT,CSFRLAVTGELFF
TRBJ1-5,.,TRBV30,.,TGTGCCTGGAGTGGAACCGGACTGCTTGGGCGGCCCCAGCATTTT,CAWSGTGLLGRPQHF
TRBJ1-3,.,TRBV7-9,.,TGTGCCAGCAGCTTTGGGAATCAGGGGTCTGGAAACACCATATATTTT,CASSFGNQGSGNTIYF
TRBJ2-1,TRBD2,TRBV29-1,few,TGCAGCGTTGAGCCCAGCGGGAGGACGTACAATGAGCAGTTCTTC,CSVEPSGRTYNEQFF
TRBJ2-5,.,TRBV30,many,TGTGCCTGGAGTGTAGGCAGGCTTGAGACCCAGTACTTC,CAWSVGRLETQYF
TRBJ2-7,TRBD1,TRBV27,.,TGTGCCAGCAGTAAACGGGTTGAGCGGACAGGCTCCTACGAGCAGTACTTC,CASSKRVERTGSYEQYF
TRBJ2-7,TRBD2,TRBV5-1,.,TGCGCCAGCAGCTACCCTTGGGGCGGGGTGACTAGCGGGAGTTTCGACGAGCAGTACTTC,CASSYPWGGVTSGSFDEQYF
TRBJ1-4,.,TRBV6-1,.,TGTGCCACCGGTATGAGGAGGGCAGAGGAAAAACTGTTTTTT,CATGMRRAEEKLFF
TRBJ2-1,.,TRBV20-1,few,TGCAGTGCTATCTGGGTACGGACAGTCAATGAGCAGTTCTTC,CSAIWVRTVNEQFF
TRBJ2-1,TRBD2,TRBV6-1,many,TGTGCCAGCACCGGAAAAGCACTAGCGGGAGGTGGCTCCTACAATGAGCAGTTCTTC,CASTGKALAGGGSYNEQFF
TRBJ2-2,TRBD2,TRBV11-2,.,TGTGCCAGCAGCTGGACTAGCGGGAGCACCGGGGAGCTGTTTTTT,CASSWTSGSTGELFF
TRBJ2-7,.,TRBV20-1,many,TGCAGTGCTAGAGATTTAGGGGGACGGGAGCAGTACTTC,CSARDLGGREQYF
TRBJ1-5,.,TRBV12-3/TRBV12-4,many,TGTGCCAGCAGTTTAGCGGTAGGGCCCCAGCATTTT,CASSLAVGPQHF
TRBJ2-5,.,TRBV7-2,many,TGTGCCAGCAGCTTAGCCCCTTGGCGGGCGGAAGAGACCCAGTACTTC,CASSLAPWRAEETQYF
TRBJ2-7,.,TRBV2,many,TGTGCCAGCGCCGAAGGGGAGCAGTACTTC,CASAEGEQYF
TRBJ2-7,.,TRBV11-3,many,TGTGCCAGCAGCTTGTTAAAGCCAGGGTCCTACGAGCAGTACTTC,CASSLLKPGSYEQYF
TRBJ1-1,.,TRBV30,.,TGTGCCTGGAGTTCACGGGTGAACACTGAAGCTTTCTTT,CAWSSRVNTEAFF
TRBJ2-1,TRBD2,TRBV6-2/TRBV6-3,many,TGTGCCAGCAGTTACTGGGAGGGACGGGGACTAGCGGGAGGGAAAGCAGATGAGCAGTTCTTC,CASSYWEGRGLAGGKADEQFF
TRBJ2-1,.,TRBV7-9,.,TGTGCCAGCACCCGTTTCAGCGGACCCTTCGGGGATGAGCAGCTCTTC,CASTRFSGPFGDEQLF
TRBJ2-7,.,TRBV4-2,few,TGTGCCAGCAGCCAATCCGAGACTAGTTACATCTTCCACGAGCAGTACTTC,CASSQSETSYIFHEQYF
TRBJ2-7,.,TRBV19,.,TGTGCCAGTAGTTGGGGAGGCGGAGCCTACGAGCAGTACTTC,CASSWGGGAYEQYF
TRBJ2-1,.,TRBV4-1,.,TGCGCCAGCAGCCAAGATCATAGCGGAAGTAGGTACAATGAGCAGTTCTTC,CASSQDHSGSRYNEQFF
TRBJ2-1,.,TRBV6-1,.,TGTGCCAGCAGTGCCCCCGGGCGGCTCTACAATGAGCAGTTCTTC,CASSAPGRLYNEQFF
TRBJ2-2,.,TRBV9,few,TGTGCCAGCAGCGGGACGGGACACCCTAACACCGGGGAGCTGTTTTTT,CASSGTGHPNTGELFF
TRBJ1-1,.,TRBV29-1,many,TGCAGCATCAGACCCGCCACTGAAGCTTTCTTT,CSIRPATEAFF
TRBJ2-7,.,TRBV20-1,many,TGCAGTGCTAGAGATGCGGGGACTTCCTACGAGCAGTACTTC,CSARDAGTSYEQYF
TRBJ2-2,.,TRBV9,few,TGTGCCAGCAGCGCCTGGAGGGCCGGGGAGCTGTTTTTT,CASSAWRAGELFF
TRBJ2-2,TRBD2,TRBV3-1,few,TGTGCCAGCAGCCAAGGTCGCGGGGGCACCGGGGAGCTGTTTTTT,CASSQGRGGTGELFF
TRBJ1-5,.,TRBV30,many,TGTGCCTGGAGTACAGGGTATCAGCCCCAGCATTTT,CAWSTGYQPQHF
TRBJ2-7,.,TRBV7-9,many,TGTGCCAGCAGCTCCGCGGAGACAGGGAGGTACGAGCAGTACTTC,CASSSAETGRYEQYF
TRBJ2-7,TRBD2,TRBV20-1,many,TGCAGTGCTAGGCCCGCTAGCGGGAGTCCCTACGAGCAGTACTTC,CSARPASGSPYEQYF
TRBJ2-1,.,TRBV6-6,few,TGTGCCAGCAGTTACTCGGGCAGGGGGGCTAATGAGCAGTTCTTC,CASSYSGRGANEQFF
TRBJ2-1,TRBD2,TRBV20-1,many,TGCAGTGCTAGAATAGCGGGAGATCTCTATGAGCAGTTCTTC,CSARIAGDLYEQFF
TRBJ1-1,TRBD1,TRBV6-6,many,TGTGCCAGCAGTTACTCGTTGTACAGGGGGGGGGCTCCCACTGAAGCTTTCTTT,CASSYSLYRGGAPTEAFF
TRBJ1-1,.,TRBV7-2,.,TGTGCCAGCAGCTTAGGACAGCCTACTGAAGCTTTCTTT,CASSLGQPTEAFF
TRBJ1-4,.,TRBV19,few,TGTGCCAGTAGTTCGAACAGGGAGTATGAAAAACTGTTTTTT,CASSSNREYEKLFF
TRBJ1-1,TRBD1,TRBV5-1,few,TGCGCCAGCAGCTTTTACAGGGGGCGCGGGACTGAAGCTTTCTTT,CASSFYRGRGTEAFF
TRBJ2-1,TRBD2,TRBV18,many,TGTGCCAGCTCACTGACTAGCGGAGAGTACAATGGGCAGTTCTTC,CASSLTSGEYNGQFF